This record looks at one T cell receptor beta chain sequence and its context. This sample is part of a study of blood T cell repertoires in COVID-19. Sequencing used immunoSEQ multiplex PCR; TCRdb keeps in-frame clones, though not all of them. The sample lists approximately 240,000 clones, 70% to 90% seen once, with 2.5% to 3.5% in the top ten. With 2 bases removed from V and 5 bases from J, the gap between germline ends came to 13 bases. The CDR3 is 14 residues long. Germline CDR1 SGHDT, CDR2 YYEEEE. V usage is TRBV5-6 and J usage is TRBJ2-5; D gene ambiguous. The clonotype originates from a woman aged 45-65 years in a cohort exposed to, infected with or recovered from COVID-19 (not recorded which). Sequenced: PBMCs or T cells enriched from blood (not recorded which). The CDR3 spells CASSFPTPGETQYF. CDR3 sequence (DNA): TGTGCCAGCAGCTTCCCAACCCCCGGGGAGACCCAGTACTTC.